These 13 T cell receptor beta chains were sequenced from one sample in a study of CD8+ T cells in alopecia areata. Sequencing used cDNA as its template, made by extracting RNA and reverse transcribing it. TCRdb keeps only in-frame clones here, not all; method: immunoSEQ multiplex PCR. This table has a few hundred thousand clones, about two thirds appearing once. The sample in question was CD4+ T cells sorted from blood, obtained at week 0. These receptors originate from a human donor with alopecia areata.

The chain employs TRBV5-4 and TRBJ2-7; 10 positions agree with TRBD1. Trimming cost V 2 bases and J 2 bases; bases outside gene matches: 10. Germline values: CDR1 SGHNT, CDR2 YYREEE (reference sequence). There are 17 residues in the CDR3. The CDR3 region is CASSFRDRGQGTYEQYF. CDR3 DNA sequence: TGTGCCAGCAGCTTCCGGGACAGGGGACAGGGCACCTACGAGCAGTACTTC.

The V call is TRBV14, the J call TRBJ2-3; no clear D gene. The CDR3 consists of 13 residues. Germline V gene sequence: CDR1 SGHDN, CDR2 FVKESK. Trimming cost V 0 bases and J 8 bases, with 9 bases left between them. This CDR3 reads CASSQDLIGTQYF. CDR3 DNA: TGTGCCAGCAGCCAAGATCTTATTGGTACGCAGTATTTT.

The chain is built from TRBV7-3 and TRBJ2-1, with 7 nucleotides matching TRBD2. The CDR3 runs to 16 residues. The germline V gene encodes CDR1 SGHTA and CDR2 FQGTGA. V was clipped by 5 bases and J by 3 bases; unmatched bases: 10. The CDR3 DNA reads as TGTGCCAGCAGCCCCGGGGGAGCGGGGAACTACAATGAGCAGTTCTTC. Its translation is CASSPGGAGNYNEQFF. The whole variable domain, remainder taken from reference TRBV7-3 and TRBJ2-1, is GAGVSQTPSNKVTEKGKYVELRCDPISGHTALYWYRQSLGQGPEFLIYFQGTGAADDSGLPNDRFFAVRPEGSVSTLKIQRTERGDSAVYLCASSPGGAGNYNEQFFGPGTRLTVL.

V and J are TRBV7-2 and TRBJ2-1, with TRBD2 matching 8 bases. Germline CDR1 reads SGHTA; CDR2 reads FQGNSA. The CDR3 totals 13 residues. V shed 5 bases, J shed 9 bases, and the junction held 6 bases outside the gene matches. The CDR3 nucleotides read TGTGCCAGCAGCGAGATACGGGGGGGTGAGCAGTTCTTC. Amino acids: CASSEIRGGEQFF.

CDR3 region: CASSETVSYEQYF. In DNA form, the CDR3 reads TGTGCCAGCAGTGAGACAGTCTCCTACGAGCAGTACTTC. The chain has TRBV25-1 and TRBJ2-7; D possibly corresponds to TRBD1 (5 bases). The V end lost 3 bases, the J end lost 0 bases, and 6 bases lay between the germline ends. The CDR3 loop spans 13 amino acids. The germline V gene encodes CDR1 MGHDK and CDR2 SYGVNS.

CDR3: CAWSRGTGDTQYF. CDR3 coding DNA: TGTGCCTGGAGTAGGGGAACTGGAGATACGCAGTATTTT. The rearrangement uses TRBV30 and TRBJ2-3; D is perhaps TRBD1 (5 bases). Germline assignment: CDR1 GTSNPN and CDR2 SVGIG (reference sequence). Trimming shortened V by 2 bases and J by 5 bases, and 11 bases separated the two germline ends. The CDR3 runs 13 residues.

This clone showed up just a few times. The chain employs TRBV5-1 and TRBJ2-5; D ambiguous. Germline V gene sequence: CDR1 SGHRS, CDR2 YFSETQ. There are 13 residues in the CDR3. Trimming left V 8 bases short and J 2 bases short, with 13 bases between. The chain's CDR3 is CASSIGRQETQYF. The CDR3 DNA reads TGCGCCAGTTCAATCGGCAGGCAAGAGACCCAGTACTTC.

The rearrangement uses TRBV6-1 and TRBJ1-5; D is ambiguous. V was trimmed by 5 bases and J by 1 base, leaving 12 bases between them. In germline, CDR1 is MNHNS, CDR2 SASEGT. The CDR3 spans 15 residues. CDR3 DNA: TGTGCCAGCAGTCCCCTCAGGTTGAGCAATCAGCCCCAGCATTTT. The encoded protein is CASSPLRLSNQPQHF.

V usage is TRBV19 and J usage is TRBJ1-6, with D maybe TRBD1 (6 bases). This CDR3 comprises 14 residues. Germline-derived CDR1 and CDR2 are LNHDA and SQIVND (reference sequence). V was cut by 5 bases and J by 5 bases, with 10 bases left in between. The CDR3 is CASSATGHNSPLHF. The CDR3 region has the DNA TGTGCCAGTAGTGCGACAGGCCATAATTCACCCCTCCACTTT.

This clone appeared a few times. The J gene is TRBJ1-1, the V gene TRBV5-1; D uncertain. The CDR3 is made up of 14 amino acids. Per germline, CDR1 SGHRS and CDR2 YFSETQ. Trimming pared 0 bases from V and 1 base from J, leaving 7 bases between. CDR3 bases: TGCGCCAGCAGCTTGGCGGCAGAGAACACTGAAGCTTTCTTT. Amino acid sequence: CASSLAAENTEAFF.

This clone was recorded only once. The V and J genes are TRBV19 and TRBJ1-2; D gene unclear. Germline-derived CDR1 and CDR2 are LNHDA and SQIVND (reference sequence). The V end lost 5 bases, the J end lost 6 bases, and 10 bases lay between the germline ends. The CDR3 extends over 12 amino acids. The CDR3 sequence: CASSPRPHGYTF. In DNA, the CDR3 is TGTGCCAGTAGTCCCCGTCCCCATGGCTACACCTTC.

The CDR3 coding sequence is TGTGCCAGCAGCCCAACCGGGGGTGAGACCCAGTACTTC. Protein: CASSPTGGETQYF. J is TRBJ2-5 and V is TRBV5-6, with TRBD2 as a possible D gene (6 bases). Germline loops: CDR1 SGHDT, CDR2 YYEEEE. The CDR3 loop spans 13 amino acids. Trimming cost V 4 bases and J 5 bases, with 12 bases left between them. The whole variable domain, remainder taken from reference TRBV5-6 and TRBJ2-5, is DAGVTQSPTHLIKTRGQQVTLRCSPKSGHDTVSWYQQALGQGPQFIFQYYEEEERQRGNFPDRFSGHQFPNYSSELNVNALLLGDSALYLCASSPTGGETQYFGPGTRLLVL.

The chain recombines TRBV18 with TRBJ1-4; no clear D. V lost 1 base, J lost 7 bases, and 7 bases lay in between. The CDR3 is 13 amino acids. Germline V CDR1 and CDR2: KGHSH, LQKENI. The CDR3 sequence is CASSPRLSEKLFF. Written as DNA, the CDR3 is TGTGCCAGCTCACCACGGCTGAGTGAAAAACTGTTTTTT.